What follows is one T cell receptor beta chain and its context. Its antigen is unknown. Negative isolation was applied to CD8+ and CD4+ T cells, and FACS enrichment was applied to TEMRA cells. An amount of RNA that ranged from roughly 0.5 to 1 ug was reverse transcribed with random hexamers. Across 54 Vbeta and 13 Jbeta, immunoSEQ multiplex PCR amplified TCR beta CDR3. In TCRdb, the immunoSEQ multiplex PCR reads were re-called with MiXCR into one record per CDR3 protein. The sample lists hundreds of thousands of distinct CDR3 sequences, about 95% occurring once. The sample is drawn from a study of CD8 T cells in Susac syndrome. Findings and limits, study-wide: It was acknowledged in the study that its TCR sequencing and HLA analysis involved a relatively small number of individuals.

The CDR3 has 15 amino acids. Trimming removed 0 bases from V and 2 bases from J, with 10 bases in between. The germline CDR1 and CDR2 sequences are SGDLS and YYNGEE. The clonotype was recovered from a human donor with multiple sclerosis. The sequenced material came from CD4+ T cells from PBMCs. The chain combines TRBV9 with TRBJ2-3; D might be TRBD1 or TRBD2, each matching 5 bases. CDR3 in DNA: TGTGCCAGCAGCGTAGGAGGGGATTACACAGATACGCAGTATTTT. Amino acids: CASSVGGDYTDTQYF.